Each of the 27 T cell receptor beta chains below was sequenced from the same sample in a study of beta chain features in type 1 diabetes. Expressed TCRB transcripts were sequenced because the entire RNA isolate underwent reverse transcription. TCRdb's copy holds only in-frame clones and misses some; the assay was immunoSEQ multiplex PCR. The sample has roughly 240,000 clones; around 25% are singletons. The antigens for these receptors are not known. Study results and caveats: Significant though moderate, a shortening of TCRB CDR3s appeared in all four CD4+ subsets of Type 1 diabetes patients.

The sample taken for sequencing was naive CD4+ T cells from blood. These receptors were taken from a woman under 40 with type 1 diabetes.

The chain is built from TRBV29-1 and TRBJ2-3, with 7 positions matching TRBD1. The germline V gene has CDR1 SQVTM and CDR2 ANQGSEA. V was clipped by 6 bases and J by 2 bases; unmatched bases: 8. The CDR3 has 14 amino acids. Here the CDR3 DNA reads TGCAGCGTCCTCGGGACAGATAACACAGATACGCAGTATTTT. This codes for CSVLGTDNTDTQYF.

The rearrangement joins TRBV5-1 to TRBJ2-5, with TRBD2 as a possible D gene (5 bases). Germline V CDR1 and CDR2: SGHRS, YFSETQ. V lost 1 base and J lost 5, with 6 bases in between. The CDR3 sequence is 12 residues long. The CDR3, as DNA: TGCGCCAGCAGCTTGAGAGGGGAGACCCAGTACTTC. It yields the protein CASSLRGETQYF.

The gene calls are TRBV11-2 and TRBJ2-5, with a possible D match to TRBD1 (5 bases). Germline values: CDR1 SGHAT, CDR2 FQNNGV. The CDR3 length is 14 residues. Trimming left V 5 bases short and J 1 base short, with 11 bases between. The CDR3: CASSPGHRQETQYF. As DNA, the CDR3 is TGTGCCAGCAGCCCTGGACACCGCCAAGAGACCCAGTACTTC. The entire variable domain, with the rest obtained from reference TRBV11-2 and TRBJ2-5, is as follows: EAGVAQSPRYKIIEKRQSVAFWCNPISGHATLYWYQQILGQGPKLLIQFQNNGVVDDSQLPKDRFSAERLKGVDSTLKIQPAKLEDSAVYLCASSPGHRQETQYFGPGTRLLVL.

This clone has more than one count but fewer than ten. The chain links TRBV5-1 to TRBJ2-1, with 10 bases that match TRBD2. This CDR3 region has 15 residues. V dropped 4 bases and J dropped 5; count of bases not matched to a gene: 6. Looked up from germline, CDR1 is SGHRS and CDR2 is YFSETQ. The CDR3 loop reads CASSGGLAINNEQFF. In nucleotides, the CDR3 is TGCGCCAGCAGCGGGGGACTAGCGATCAACAATGAGCAGTTCTTC. Looking up the rest from reference TRBV5-1 and TRBJ2-1 gives the full variable domain: KAGVTQTPRYLIKTRGQQVTLSCSPISGHRSVSWYQQTPGQGLQFLFEYFSETQRNKGNFPGRFSGRQFSNSRSEMNVSTLELGDSALYLCASSGGLAINNEQFFGPGTRLTVL.

This clone has more than one count but fewer than ten. This sample also contains other DNA sequences that code for the same CDR3. The chain employs TRBV29-1 and TRBJ2-1; D is ambiguous. This CDR3 spans 13 amino acids. Germline CDR1 is SQVTM and CDR2 is ANQGSEA. Trimming shortened V by 1 base and J by 3 bases, and 7 bases separated the two germline ends. The CDR3 DNA sequence: TGCAGCGTTGAAGGCAGGCTCTACAATGAGCAGTTCTTC. It codes for CSVEGRLYNEQFF.

The chain uses TRBV29-1 and TRBJ1-1; D may be TRBD1 (5 bases). The CDR3 length is 13 residues. Trimming shortened V by 3 bases and J by 0 bases, and 8 bases separated the two germline ends. Germline loops: CDR1 SQVTM, CDR2 ANQGSEA. CDR3 bases: TGCAGCGTTGACAGGGCCATGAACACTGAAGCTTTCTTT. This gives the protein CSVDRAMNTEAFF. Full variable domain (missing parts from reference TRBV29-1 and TRBJ1-1): SAVISQKPSRDICQRGTSLTIQCQVDSQVTMMFWYRQQPGQSLTLIATANQGSEATYESGFVIDKFPISRPNLTFSTLTVSNMSPEDSSIYLCSVDRAMNTEAFFGQGTRLTVV.

This clone was counted between two and nine times. The chain carries TRBV7-9 and TRBJ2-7; 10 bases line up with TRBD1. Germline V CDR1 and CDR2: SEHNR, FQNEAQ (reference sequence). The CDR3 has 15 residues. V was clipped by 5 bases and J by 3 bases; unmatched bases: 7. CDR3 DNA sequence: TGTGCCAGCAGCCACCGGGACAGGGGAGACTACGAGCAGTACTTC. Its translation: CASSHRDRGDYEQYF.

This clone came up a few times. This chain connects TRBV5-1 to TRBJ1-1; no definite D call. Germline CDR1 SGHRS, CDR2 YFSETQ. With 5 bases removed from V and 0 bases from J, the gap between germline ends came to 8 bases. The CDR3 has 13 amino acids. CDR3 DNA sequence: TGCGCCAGCAGAGTTGGCCTGAACACTGAAGCTTTCTTT. Amino acids: CASRVGLNTEAFF.

This clone was recorded a few times. This rearrangement joins TRBV4-2 to TRBJ2-7, with 10 bases that match TRBD1. There are 16 residues in the CDR3. Per germline, CDR1 LGHNA and CDR2 YNFKEQ. The J segment lost 1 base and the V segment lost 3 bases, leaving 6 bases of the junction unmatched. The CDR3 bases are TGTGCCAGCAGCCATCCCCCGGGACAGGGGTCCTACGAGCAGTACTTC. Translated: CASSHPPGQGSYEQYF.

In regard to this clone: The sample contains more than one DNA sequence encoding this CDR3. The V gene is TRBV18, the J gene TRBJ2-3; D unclear. The CDR3 covers 13 residues. Germline CDR1 is KGHSH and CDR2 is LQKENI. V lost 0 bases and J 6 bases, leaving 7 bases between the germline ends. Here the CDR3 reads CASSPPSSDTQYF. The CDR3 nucleotides read TGTGCCAGCTCACCACCGAGTAGCGATACGCAGTATTTT.

The CDR3 sequence: CASSLFLVSADSYEQYF. The CDR3 bases are TGTGCCAGCAGCTTATTTCTAGTTAGCGCGGACTCCTACGAGCAGTACTTC. The V gene is TRBV7-9, the J gene TRBJ2-7; TRBD2 is a possible D gene (5 bases). Trimming removed 2 bases at V and 0 bases at J, with 17 bases between. The CDR3 totals 17 residues. In germline, CDR1 is SEHNR, CDR2 FQNEAQ (reference sequence).

The chain uses TRBV11-2 and TRBJ1-5; D is ambiguous. Between the trimmed V and J ends, which lost 2 bases and 2 bases, there was a span of 7 bases. Germline assignment: CDR1 SGHAT and CDR2 FQNNGV. This CDR3 is 14 amino acids long. The CDR3 region is CASSLSLGNQPQHF. CDR3 bases: TGTGCCAGCAGCTTAAGCCTCGGCAATCAGCCCCAGCATTTT.

The chain employs TRBV2 and TRBJ2-3; the D gene is possibly TRBD2 (6 bases). Trimming took off 1 base at V and 3 bases at J, with 14 bases between the two ends. This CDR3 spans 16 amino acids. Germline CDR1 and CDR2: SNHLY and FYNNEI. CDR3 in amino acids: CASSEGTDYSTDTQYF. In DNA form, the CDR3 reads TGTGCCAGCAGTGAAGGGACGGACTACTCGACAGATACGCAGTATTTT.

The genes are TRBV4-1 and TRBJ1-5, with 8 bases identical to TRBD1. With 0 bases clipped from V and 9 bases from J, the junction kept 13 bases outside the gene matches. Germline V CDR1 and CDR2: MGHRA, YSYEKL. CDR3 length equals 17 residues. The CDR3 bases are TGCGCCAGCAGCCAAGATAACAGGCAGGGGGCAAGTCGGCCCCAGCATTTT. Translation gives CASSQDNRQGASRPQHF.

This clone has more than one count but fewer than ten. The chain is built from TRBV28 and TRBJ2-5; 14 positions agree with TRBD2. After removal of 6 bases from V and 2 bases from J, the junction contained 2 bases not matched to a gene. This CDR3 is 15 amino acids long. Germline CDR1 is MDHEN and CDR2 is SYDVKM. The CDR3 spells CASRRLAGGQETQYF. CDR3 nucleotides: TGTGCCAGCAGGCGACTAGCGGGAGGGCAAGAGACCCAGTACTTC.

The V gene is TRBV28, the J gene TRBJ1-5, with a tentative D call TRBD1 (6 bases). Germline CDR1 reads MDHEN; CDR2 reads SYDVKM. This CDR3 region has 15 residues. V lost 7 bases, J lost 6 bases, and 19 bases lay in between. In nucleotides, the CDR3 is TGTGCCAGCAACCTTAATGGGGGCCCACCTCAGCCCCAGCATTTT. This codes for CASNLNGGPPQPQHF.

This clone occurred a few times. The rearrangement joins TRBV4-1 to TRBJ2-5; tentative D call: TRBD2 (5 bases). Germline-derived CDR1 and CDR2 are MGHRA and YSYEKL. CDR3 length equals 14 residues. V dropped 5 bases and J dropped 5 bases, with 15 bases sitting between them. The CDR3, as DNA: TGCGCCAGCAGCAAAGCGGAGAGGATGGAGACCCAGTACTTC. Translated: CASSKAERMETQYF.

This clone was observed a few times. This rearrangement joins TRBV9 to TRBJ2-6; a possible D gene is TRBD1 (5 bases). CDR1 and CDR2 from the germline V gene are SGDLS and YYNGEE. With 0 bases removed from V and 0 bases from J, the gap between germline ends came to 16 bases. CDR3 length: 19 amino acids. The CDR3 loop reads CASSVGRVGPSSGANVLTF. CDR3 DNA: TGTGCCAGCAGCGTAGGCAGGGTGGGCCCAAGCTCTGGGGCCAACGTCCTGACTTTC.

The table lists this clone with a few counts. The chain carries TRBV4-1 and TRBJ2-4; a possible D gene is TRBD2 (5 bases). This CDR3 contains 18 residues. The germline V gene has CDR1 MGHRA and CDR2 YSYEKL. Trimming left V 3 bases short and J 0 bases short, with 18 bases between. The CDR3 DNA reads as TGCGCCAGCAGCCATTACTCCCTTAGCGCTCTAGCCAAAAACATTCAGTACTTC. This gives the protein CASSHYSLSALAKNIQYF.

The chain carries TRBV9 and TRBJ1-1; 9 bases are a match to TRBD1. Germline V gene sequence: CDR1 SGDLS, CDR2 YYNGEE. Trimming at V came to 2 bases and at J to 3 bases, leaving 2 bases not matched to a gene. This CDR3 comprises 14 residues. The CDR3 DNA is TGTGCCAGCAGCGTGGGACAGGGCCACACTGAAGCTTTCTTT. The encoded protein is CASSVGQGHTEAFF.

The sample holds a few counts of this clone. The V and J genes are TRBV30 and TRBJ1-2; D is unclear. CDR3 size: 11 residues. CDR1 GTSNPN and CDR2 SVGIG come from the germline V gene (reference sequence). V lost 1 base and J lost 4, with 4 bases in between. In DNA, the CDR3 is TGTGCCTGGAGTGAGAGCTATGGCTACACCTTC. Encoded protein: CAWSESYGYTF. The complete variable domain, with remaining parts taken from reference TRBV30 and TRBJ1-2, reads SQTIHQWPATLVQPVGSPLSLECTVEGTSNPNLYWYRQAAGRGLQLLFYSVGIGQISSEVPQNLSASRPQDRQFILSSKKLLLSDSGFYLCAWSESYGYTFGSGTRLTVV.

This clone was detected once. The chain links TRBV2 to TRBJ1-1, with 7 nucleotides matching TRBD1. V shed 7 bases and J 5 bases; nucleotides not matched to a gene: 4. The germline gives CDR1 SNHLY, CDR2 FYNNEI. The CDR3 covers 12 residues. The DNA of the CDR3 is TGTGCCAGCATAAGACAGGGAACTGAAGCTTTCTTT. Its translation: CASIRQGTEAFF.

This rearrangement joins TRBV4-1 to TRBJ2-4, with D perhaps TRBD1 (6 bases). The V gene's germline CDR1 is MGHRA and CDR2 YSYEKL. This CDR3 is built from 15 residues. V lost 4 bases and J lost 0, with 10 bases in between. CDR3 nucleotide sequence: TGCGCCAGCAGCCCCCGGACAGAAGCCAAAAACATTCAGTACTTC. Translated, it gives CASSPRTEAKNIQYF.

This clone was detected a few times. This chain links TRBV29-1 with TRBJ2-5; TRBD1 matches 8 bases. V gave up 7 bases and J gave up 5 bases; unmatched junction bases: 6. The CDR3 is 12 residues long. CDR1 and CDR2 from the germline V gene are SQVTM and ANQGSEA. CDR3 loop: CSGAGGEETQYF. The CDR3 DNA reads as TGCAGCGGGGCAGGGGGCGAGGAGACCCAGTACTTC. Together with reference TRBV29-1 and TRBJ2-5, the CDR3 gives the full variable domain: SAVISQKPSRDICQRGTSLTIQCQVDSQVTMMFWYRQQPGQSLTLIATANQGSEATYESGFVIDKFPISRPNLTFSTLTVSNMSPEDSSIYLCSGAGGEETQYFGPGTRLLVL.

The chain recombines TRBV30 with TRBJ2-3, with a possible D match to TRBD2 (6 bases). There are 16 residues in the CDR3. Germline assignment: CDR1 GTSNPN and CDR2 SVGIG (reference sequence). Trimming took 1 base from V and 2 from J, leaving 16 bases between them. CDR3 DNA sequence: TGTGCCTGGAGTGGACGGGGACTGCAACTCACAGATACGCAGTATTTT. This sequence encodes CAWSGRGLQLTDTQYF.

This clone showed up just a few times. The V and J genes are TRBV30 and TRBJ1-2; 12 bases line up with TRBD1. The CDR3 length is 12 residues. The germline gives CDR1 GTSNPN, CDR2 SVGIG (reference sequence). Trimming took 5 bases from V and 7 from J; bases not matched to a gene: 2. This chain's CDR3 is CAWEGQGAGYTF. The CDR3 DNA follows: TGTGCCTGGGAGGGACAGGGGGCTGGCTACACCTTC.

The chain has TRBV29-1 and TRBJ2-1; no firm D call. Trimming cost V 4 bases and J 2 bases, with 9 bases left between them. The CDR3 totals 13 residues. Germline assignment: CDR1 SQVTM and CDR2 ANQGSEA. This chain's CDR3 is CSVVSRTYNEQFF. In DNA form, the CDR3 reads TGCAGCGTTGTTTCGCGGACCTACAATGAGCAGTTCTTC.